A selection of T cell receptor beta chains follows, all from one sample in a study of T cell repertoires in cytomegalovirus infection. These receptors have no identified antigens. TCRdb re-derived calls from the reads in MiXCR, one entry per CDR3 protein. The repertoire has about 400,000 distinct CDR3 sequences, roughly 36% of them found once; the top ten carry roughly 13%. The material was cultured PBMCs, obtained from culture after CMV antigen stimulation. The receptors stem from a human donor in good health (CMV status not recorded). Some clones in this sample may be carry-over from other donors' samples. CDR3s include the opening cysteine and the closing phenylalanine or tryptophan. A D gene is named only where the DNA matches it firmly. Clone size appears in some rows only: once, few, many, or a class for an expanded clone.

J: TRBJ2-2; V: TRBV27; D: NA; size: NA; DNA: TGTGCCAGCAGTCCGGGGATGAACACCGGGGAGCTGTTTTTT; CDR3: CASSPGMNTGELFF
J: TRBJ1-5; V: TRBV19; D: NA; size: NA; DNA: TGTGCCAGTAGTTTCAACCCCGGACCTGCCCCTCAGCCCCAGCATTTT; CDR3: CASSFNPGPAPQPQHF
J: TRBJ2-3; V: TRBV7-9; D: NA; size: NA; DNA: TGTGCCAGCAGCCCGGGACGTACAGATACGCAGTATTTT; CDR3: CASSPGRTDTQYF
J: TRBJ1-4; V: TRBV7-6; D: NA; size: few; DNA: TGTGCCAGCAGCTTAGAACGGGCAGGGGTAGCCGAAAAACTGTTTTTT; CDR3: CASSLERAGVAEKLFF
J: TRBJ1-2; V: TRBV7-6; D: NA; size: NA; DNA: TGTGCCAGCAGCTTATTCTCCGCTGGCTACACCTTC; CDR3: CASSLFSAGYTF
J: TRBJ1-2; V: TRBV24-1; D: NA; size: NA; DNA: TGTGCCACCAGTGATCACCCGGGGACCGAGGATGGCTACACCTTC; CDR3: CATSDHPGTEDGYTF
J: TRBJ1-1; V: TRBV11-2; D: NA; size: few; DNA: NA; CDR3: CASSLVWGSGSFF
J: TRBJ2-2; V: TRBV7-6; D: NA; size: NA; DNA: TGTGCCAGCAGCTTTGTGGGGGGCACCGGGGAGCTGTTTTTT; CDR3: CASSFVGGTGELFF
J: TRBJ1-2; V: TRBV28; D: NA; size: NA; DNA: TGTGCCAGCAGTTCCCCGCAGGAGAATCACTATGGCTACACCTTC; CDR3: CASSSPQENHYGYTF
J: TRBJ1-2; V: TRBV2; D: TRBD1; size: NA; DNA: TGTGCCAGCAGCGGGGGACAGGGTTATGGCTACACCTTC; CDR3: CASSGGQGYGYTF
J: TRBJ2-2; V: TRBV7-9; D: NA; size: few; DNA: TGTGCCAGCAGCTTGCAGCACGGGGAGCTGTTTTTT; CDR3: CASSLQHGELFF
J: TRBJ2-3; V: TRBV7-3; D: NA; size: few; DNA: TGTGCCAGCAGCTTAGAGACCCACACAGATACGCAGTATTTT; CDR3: CASSLETHTDTQYF
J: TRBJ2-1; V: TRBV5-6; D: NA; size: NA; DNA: TGTGCCAGCTTTAGCGCTGGCCAGGATGAGCAGTTCTTC; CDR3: CASFSAGQDEQFF
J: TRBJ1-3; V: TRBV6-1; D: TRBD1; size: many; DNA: TGTGCCAGCATGGCAGGGGGAGGAAACACCATATATTTT; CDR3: CASMAGGGNTIYF